This TCR beta chain stems from a study of cytomegalovirus exposure and HLA in healthy donors. The CDR3 contains 11 residues. The PCR used 60 Vbeta and 13 Jbeta primers. TCRdb keeps only in-frame clones here, not all; method: immunoSEQ multiplex PCR. The profile shows around 130,000 clones, about four fifths of them singletons. This clone was counted only a few times. Its antigen is undetermined. There were likely unrecorded immune exposures, though donors were nominally healthy when sampled. Study-level results: Some public TCRs appeared in many individuals, while most sequences were rare. In a later analysis, most CMV-associated TCR beta chains appeared HLA-restricted. Reports state that TCR beta sequences accurately predicted most subjects' HLA-A and HLA-B alleles.

Sequencing was done on a sample of PBMCs. The TCR sequence derives from a human donor in good health. The genes are TRBV7-5 and TRBJ2-5; the tabulated D call, TRBD1, remains unverified against the DNA. TRBV7-5 is a pseudogene locus. The CDR3 DNA is TGTGCCAGAAGCAAACAGGTCGTTGGATACTTC. It specifies CARSKQVVGYF.